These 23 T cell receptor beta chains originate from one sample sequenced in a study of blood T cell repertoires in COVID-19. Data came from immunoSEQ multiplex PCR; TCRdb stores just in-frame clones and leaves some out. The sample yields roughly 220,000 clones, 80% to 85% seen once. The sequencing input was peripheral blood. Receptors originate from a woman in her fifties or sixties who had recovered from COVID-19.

The CDR3 spells CASSPGTSGGTEQFF. The CDR3, as DNA: TGTGCCAGCAGCCCAGGGACTAGCGGGGGGACTGAGCAGTTCTTC. The chain joins TRBV3-1 (or the pseudogene TRBV3-2) to TRBJ2-1; TRBD2 matches 15 bases. The CDR3 consists of 15 residues. Germline CDR1 is LGHDT and CDR2 is YNNKEL (reference sequence). Trimming at V came to 4 bases and at J to 9 bases, leaving 4 bases not matched to a gene.

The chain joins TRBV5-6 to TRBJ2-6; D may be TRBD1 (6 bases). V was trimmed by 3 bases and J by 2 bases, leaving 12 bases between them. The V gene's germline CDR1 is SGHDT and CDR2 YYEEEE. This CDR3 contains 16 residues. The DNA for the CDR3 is TGTGCCAGCAGCTCTCTGGACAGCACTGGGGCCAACGTCCTGACTTTC. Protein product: CASSSLDSTGANVLTF.

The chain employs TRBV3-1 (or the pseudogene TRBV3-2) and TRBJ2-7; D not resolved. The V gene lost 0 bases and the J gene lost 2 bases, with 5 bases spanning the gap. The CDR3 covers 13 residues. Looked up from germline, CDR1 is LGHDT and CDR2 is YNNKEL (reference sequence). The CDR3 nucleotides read TGTGCCAGCAGCCAAGATGTCGCCTACGAGCAGTACTTC. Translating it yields CASSQDVAYEQYF.

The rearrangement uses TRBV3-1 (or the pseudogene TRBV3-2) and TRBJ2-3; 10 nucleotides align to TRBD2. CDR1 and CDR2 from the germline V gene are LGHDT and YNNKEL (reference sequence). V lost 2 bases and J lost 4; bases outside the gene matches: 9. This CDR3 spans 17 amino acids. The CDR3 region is CASSQYVSGGLSDTQYF. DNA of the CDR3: TGTGCCAGCAGCCAATATGTTAGCGGGGGGTTATCAGATACGCAGTATTTT.

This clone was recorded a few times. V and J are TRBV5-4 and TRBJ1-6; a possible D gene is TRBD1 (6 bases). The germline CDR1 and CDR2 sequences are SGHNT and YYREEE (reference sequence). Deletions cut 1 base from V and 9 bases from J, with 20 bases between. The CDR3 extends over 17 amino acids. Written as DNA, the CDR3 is TGTGCCAGCAGCTTGAGGCAGGGGAGGGGGTCGGGTTCACCCCTCCACTTT. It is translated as CASSLRQGRGSGSPLHF.

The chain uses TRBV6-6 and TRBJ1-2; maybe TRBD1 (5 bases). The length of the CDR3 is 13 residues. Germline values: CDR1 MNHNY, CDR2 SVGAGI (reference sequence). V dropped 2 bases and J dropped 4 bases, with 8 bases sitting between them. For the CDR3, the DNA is TGTGCCAGCAGTTACCGTCAGGGCTATGGCTACACCTTC. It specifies CASSYRQGYGYTF.

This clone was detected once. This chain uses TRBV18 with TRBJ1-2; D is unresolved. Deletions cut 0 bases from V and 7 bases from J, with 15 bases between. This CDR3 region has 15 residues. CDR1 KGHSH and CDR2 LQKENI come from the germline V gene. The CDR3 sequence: CASSPPNIQETGYTF. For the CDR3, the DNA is TGTGCCAGCTCACCACCGAATATTCAGGAAACTGGCTACACCTTC.

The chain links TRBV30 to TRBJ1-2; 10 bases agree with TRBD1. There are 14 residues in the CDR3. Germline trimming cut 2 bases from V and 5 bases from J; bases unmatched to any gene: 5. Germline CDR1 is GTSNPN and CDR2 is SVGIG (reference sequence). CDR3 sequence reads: CAWSRGQGLYGYTF. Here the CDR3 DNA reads TGTGCCTGGAGTCGGGGACAGGGGCTGTATGGCTACACCTTC. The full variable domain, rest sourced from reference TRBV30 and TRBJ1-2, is SQTIHQWPATLVQPVGSPLSLECTVEGTSNPNLYWYRQAAGRGLQLLFYSVGIGQISSEVPQNLSASRPQDRQFILSSKKLLLSDSGFYLCAWSRGQGLYGYTFGSGTRLTVV.

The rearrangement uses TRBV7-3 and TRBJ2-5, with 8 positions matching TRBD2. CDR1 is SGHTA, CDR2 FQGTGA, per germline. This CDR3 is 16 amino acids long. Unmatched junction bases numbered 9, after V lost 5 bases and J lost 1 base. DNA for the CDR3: TGTGCCAGCAGCCCATTAGCGGGGACCATCCAAGAGACCCAGTACTTC. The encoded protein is CASSPLAGTIQETQYF.

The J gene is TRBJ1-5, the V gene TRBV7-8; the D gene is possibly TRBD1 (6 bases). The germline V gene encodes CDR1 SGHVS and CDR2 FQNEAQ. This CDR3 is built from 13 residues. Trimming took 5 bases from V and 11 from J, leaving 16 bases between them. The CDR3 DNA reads TGTGCCAGCAGCCGGGGGCCCGGAGGGGCCCAGCATTTT. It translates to CASSRGPGGAQHF. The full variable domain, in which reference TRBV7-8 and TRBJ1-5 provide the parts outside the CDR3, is GAGVSQSPRYKVAKRGQDVALRCDPISGHVSLFWYQQALGQGPEFLTYFQNEAQLDKSGLPSDRFFAERPEGSVSTLKIQRTQQEDSAVYLCASSRGPGGAQHFGDGTRLSIL.

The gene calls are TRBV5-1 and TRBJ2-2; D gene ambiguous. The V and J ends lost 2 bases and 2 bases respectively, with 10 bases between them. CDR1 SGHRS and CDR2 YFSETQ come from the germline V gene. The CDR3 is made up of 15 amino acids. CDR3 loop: CASSFFDSNTGELFF. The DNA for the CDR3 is TGCGCCAGCAGCTTTTTTGACTCCAACACCGGGGAGCTGTTTTTT.

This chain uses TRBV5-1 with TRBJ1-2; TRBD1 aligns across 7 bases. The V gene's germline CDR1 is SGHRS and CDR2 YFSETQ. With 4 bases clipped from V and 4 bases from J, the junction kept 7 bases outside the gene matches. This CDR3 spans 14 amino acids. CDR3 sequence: CASSQDRASYGYTF. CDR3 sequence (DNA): TGCGCCAGCAGCCAAGACAGGGCCTCCTATGGCTACACCTTC.

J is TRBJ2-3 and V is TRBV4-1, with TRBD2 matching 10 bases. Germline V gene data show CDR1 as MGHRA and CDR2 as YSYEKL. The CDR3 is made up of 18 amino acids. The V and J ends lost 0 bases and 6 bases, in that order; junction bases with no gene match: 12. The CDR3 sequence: CASSQEGSASGGADTQYF. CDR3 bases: TGCGCCAGCAGCCAAGAGGGGAGTGCGAGCGGGGGGGCTGATACGCAGTATTTT.

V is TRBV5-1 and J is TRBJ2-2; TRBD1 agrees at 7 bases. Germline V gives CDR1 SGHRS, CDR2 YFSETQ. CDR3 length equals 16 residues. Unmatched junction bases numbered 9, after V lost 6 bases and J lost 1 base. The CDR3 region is CASNPSGTENTGELFF. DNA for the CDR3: TGCGCCAGCAATCCTTCCGGGACAGAGAACACCGGGGAGCTGTTTTTT.

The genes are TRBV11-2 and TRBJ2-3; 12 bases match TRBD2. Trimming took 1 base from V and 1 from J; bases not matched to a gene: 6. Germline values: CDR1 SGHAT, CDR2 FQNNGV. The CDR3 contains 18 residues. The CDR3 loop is CASSLGLAGGPGTDTQYF. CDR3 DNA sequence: TGTGCCAGCAGCTTAGGGCTAGCGGGGGGGCCGGGCACAGATACGCAGTATTTT.

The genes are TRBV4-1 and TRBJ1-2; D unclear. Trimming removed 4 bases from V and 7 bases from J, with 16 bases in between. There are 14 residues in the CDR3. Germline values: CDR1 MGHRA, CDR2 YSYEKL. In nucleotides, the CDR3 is TGCGCCAGCAGCCGGAGAGCGGGCTTTGGTGGCTACACCTTC. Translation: CASSRRAGFGGYTF.

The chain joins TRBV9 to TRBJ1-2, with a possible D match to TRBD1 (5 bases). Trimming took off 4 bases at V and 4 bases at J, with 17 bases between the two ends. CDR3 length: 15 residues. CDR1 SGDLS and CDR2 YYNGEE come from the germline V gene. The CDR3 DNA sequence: TGTGCCAGCAGCCCTCTTGGGCAGGGCCGCTATGGCTACACCTTC. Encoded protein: CASSPLGQGRYGYTF.

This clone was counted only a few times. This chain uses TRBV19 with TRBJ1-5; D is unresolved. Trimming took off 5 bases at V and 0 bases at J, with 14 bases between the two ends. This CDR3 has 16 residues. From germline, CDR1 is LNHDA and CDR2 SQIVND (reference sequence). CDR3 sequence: CASSYTGGYSNQPQHF. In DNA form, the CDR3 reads TGTGCCAGTAGTTATACCGGCGGATATAGCAATCAGCCCCAGCATTTT.

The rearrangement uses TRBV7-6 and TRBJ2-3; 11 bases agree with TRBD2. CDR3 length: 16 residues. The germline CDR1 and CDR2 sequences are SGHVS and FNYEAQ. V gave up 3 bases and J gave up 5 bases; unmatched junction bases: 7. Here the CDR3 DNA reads TGTGCCAGCAGCTTGTTTAGCGGGGGGGCCGGAGATACGCAGTATTTT. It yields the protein CASSLFSGGAGDTQYF.

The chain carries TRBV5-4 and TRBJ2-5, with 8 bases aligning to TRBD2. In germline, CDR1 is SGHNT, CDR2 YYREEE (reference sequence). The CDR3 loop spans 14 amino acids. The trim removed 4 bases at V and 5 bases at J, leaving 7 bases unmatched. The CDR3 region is CASSPSPGGETQYF. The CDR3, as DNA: TGTGCCAGCAGCCCCAGCCCGGGGGGGGAGACCCAGTACTTC.

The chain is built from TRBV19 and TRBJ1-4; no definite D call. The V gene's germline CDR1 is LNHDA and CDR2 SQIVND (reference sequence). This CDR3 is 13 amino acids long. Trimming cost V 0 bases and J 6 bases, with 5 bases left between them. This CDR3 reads CASSIDNHEKLFF. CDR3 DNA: TGTGCCAGTAGTATAGATAATCATGAAAAACTGTTTTTT.

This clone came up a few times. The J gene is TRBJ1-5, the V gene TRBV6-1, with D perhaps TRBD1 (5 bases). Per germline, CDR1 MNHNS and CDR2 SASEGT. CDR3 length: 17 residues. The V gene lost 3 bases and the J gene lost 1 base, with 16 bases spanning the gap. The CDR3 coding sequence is TGTGCCAGCAGTGAGTTTGCAAGCAGGGCGAGCAATCAGCCCCAGCATTTT. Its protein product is CASSEFASRASNQPQHF.

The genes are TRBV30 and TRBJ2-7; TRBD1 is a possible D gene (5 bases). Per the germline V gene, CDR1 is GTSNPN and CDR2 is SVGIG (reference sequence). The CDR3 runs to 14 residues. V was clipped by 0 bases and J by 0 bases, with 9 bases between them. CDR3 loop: CAWSVDSHSYEQYF. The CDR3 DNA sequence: TGTGCCTGGAGTGTAGACAGCCACTCCTACGAGCAGTACTTC.